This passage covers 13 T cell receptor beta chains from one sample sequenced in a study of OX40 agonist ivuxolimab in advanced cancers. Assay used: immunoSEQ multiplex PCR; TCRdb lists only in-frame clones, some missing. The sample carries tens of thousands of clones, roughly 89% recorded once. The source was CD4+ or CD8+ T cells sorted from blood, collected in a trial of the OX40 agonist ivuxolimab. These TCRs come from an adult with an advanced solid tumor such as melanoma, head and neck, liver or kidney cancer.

The CDR3 reads CASSAGTRATDTQYF. DNA for the CDR3: TGTGCCAGCAGCGCCGGGACTAGGGCCACAGATACGCAGTATTTT. The genes are TRBV9 and TRBJ2-3; 8 nucleotides agree with TRBD2. V gave up 3 bases and J gave up 2 bases; unmatched junction bases: 5. This CDR3 contains 15 residues. The germline gives CDR1 SGDLS, CDR2 YYNGEE.

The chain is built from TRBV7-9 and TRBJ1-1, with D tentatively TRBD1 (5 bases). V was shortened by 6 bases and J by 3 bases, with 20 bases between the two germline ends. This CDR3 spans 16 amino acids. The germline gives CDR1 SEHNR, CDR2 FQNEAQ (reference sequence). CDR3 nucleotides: TGTGCCAGCAGTCCTACGATAGGACGGGGGGACACTGAAGCTTTCTTT. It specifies CASSPTIGRGDTEAFF.

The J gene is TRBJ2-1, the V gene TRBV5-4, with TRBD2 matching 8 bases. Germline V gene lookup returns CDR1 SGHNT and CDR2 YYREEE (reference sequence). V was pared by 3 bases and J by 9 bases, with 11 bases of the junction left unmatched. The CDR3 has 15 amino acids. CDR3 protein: CASSSLSGTGSEQFF. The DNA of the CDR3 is TGTGCCAGCAGCTCCCTTAGCGGGACTGGGAGTGAGCAGTTCTTC. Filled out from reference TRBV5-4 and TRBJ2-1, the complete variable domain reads ETGVTQSPTHLIKTRGQQVTLRCSSQSGHNTVSWYQQALGQGPQFIFQYYREEENGRGNFPPRFSGLQFPNYSSELNVNALELDDSALYLCASSSLSGTGSEQFFGPGTRLTVL.

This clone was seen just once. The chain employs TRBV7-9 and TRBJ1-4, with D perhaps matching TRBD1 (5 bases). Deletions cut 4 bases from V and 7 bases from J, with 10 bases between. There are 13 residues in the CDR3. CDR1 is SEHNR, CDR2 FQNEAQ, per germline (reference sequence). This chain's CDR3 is CASSSIDSEKLFF. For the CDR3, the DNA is TGTGCCAGCAGCTCCATCGACAGTGAAAAACTGTTTTTT. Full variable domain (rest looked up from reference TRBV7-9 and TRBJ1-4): DTGVSQNPRHKITKRGQNVTFRCDPISEHNRLYWYRQTLGQGPEFLTYFQNEAQLEKSRLLSDRFSAERPKGSFSTLEIQRTEQGDSAMYLCASSSIDSEKLFFGSGTQLSVL.

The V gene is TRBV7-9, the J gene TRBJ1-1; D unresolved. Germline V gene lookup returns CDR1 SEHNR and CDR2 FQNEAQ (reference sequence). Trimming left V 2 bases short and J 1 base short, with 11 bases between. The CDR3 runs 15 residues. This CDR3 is CASSLWARANTEAFF. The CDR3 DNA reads TGTGCCAGCAGCTTATGGGCAAGAGCGAACACTGAAGCTTTCTTT.

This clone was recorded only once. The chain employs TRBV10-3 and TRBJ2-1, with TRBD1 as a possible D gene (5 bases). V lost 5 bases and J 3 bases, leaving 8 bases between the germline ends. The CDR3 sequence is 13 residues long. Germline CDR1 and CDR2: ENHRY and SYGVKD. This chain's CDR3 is CAISPDSYNEQFF. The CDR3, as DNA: TGTGCCATCAGTCCTGACAGCTACAATGAGCAGTTCTTC.

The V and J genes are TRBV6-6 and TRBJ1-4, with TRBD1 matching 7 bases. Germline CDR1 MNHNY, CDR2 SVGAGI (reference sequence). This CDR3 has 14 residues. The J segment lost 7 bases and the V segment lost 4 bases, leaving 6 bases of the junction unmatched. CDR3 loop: CASSLPGGGEKLFF. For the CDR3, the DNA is TGTGCCAGCAGTTTACCAGGGGGTGGTGAAAAACTGTTTTTT.

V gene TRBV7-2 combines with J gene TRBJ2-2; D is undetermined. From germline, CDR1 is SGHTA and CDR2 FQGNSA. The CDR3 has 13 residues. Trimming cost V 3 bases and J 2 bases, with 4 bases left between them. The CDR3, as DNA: TGTGCCAGCAGCTTTTCCAACACCGGGGAGCTGTTTTTT. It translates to CASSFSNTGELFF.

Written as DNA, the CDR3 is TGTGCCAGCAGTGCCCCCCCCGGGACAGGTTCCCCGCAGTACTTC. Its translation: CASSAPPGTGSPQYF. This chain links TRBV6-1 with TRBJ2-7; TRBD1 aligns across 8 bases. This CDR3 contains 15 residues. Germline CDR1 reads MNHNS; CDR2 reads SASEGT. Trimming cost V 4 bases and J 9 bases; bases outside gene matches: 14.

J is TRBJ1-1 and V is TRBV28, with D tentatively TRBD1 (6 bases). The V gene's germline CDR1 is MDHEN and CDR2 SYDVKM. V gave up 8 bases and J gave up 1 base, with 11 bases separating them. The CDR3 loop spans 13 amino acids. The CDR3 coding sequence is TGTGCCAGCCTGAAAGGGGGGAACACTGAAGCTTTCTTT. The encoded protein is CASLKGGNTEAFF.

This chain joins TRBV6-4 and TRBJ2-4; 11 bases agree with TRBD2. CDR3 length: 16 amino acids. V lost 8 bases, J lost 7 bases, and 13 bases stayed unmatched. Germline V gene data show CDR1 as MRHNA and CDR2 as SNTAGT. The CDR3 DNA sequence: TGTGCCAGCCCTTCGAGCTTAGCGGGGGGGCCGAACATTCAGTACTTC. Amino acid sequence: CASPSSLAGGPNIQYF.

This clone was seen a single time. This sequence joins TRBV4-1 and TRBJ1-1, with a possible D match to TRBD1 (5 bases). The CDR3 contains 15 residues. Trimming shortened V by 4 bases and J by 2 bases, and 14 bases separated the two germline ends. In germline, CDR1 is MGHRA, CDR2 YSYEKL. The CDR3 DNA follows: TGCGCCAGCAGCCGTCTCTCTAGGGGAAACACTGAAGCTTTCTTT. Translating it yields CASSRLSRGNTEAFF.

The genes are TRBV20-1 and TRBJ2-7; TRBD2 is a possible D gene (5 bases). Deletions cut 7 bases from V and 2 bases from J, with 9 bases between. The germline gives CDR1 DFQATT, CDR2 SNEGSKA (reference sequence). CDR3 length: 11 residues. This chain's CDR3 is CSVAGAYEQYF. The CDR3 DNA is TGCAGTGTGGCCGGGGCCTACGAGCAGTACTTC.